This is a list of T cell receptor beta chains from one sample in a study of blood T cell repertoires in COVID-19. The protocol was immunoSEQ multiplex PCR, while the TCRdb copy is restricted to in-frame clones and leaves out a portion. The sample yields about 350,000 clones, less than 90% seen once. The material sequenced was PBMCs or T cells enriched from blood (not recorded which). The receptors were sampled from a woman in her twenties or thirties who had recovered from COVID-19. Both conserved end residues are trimmed from each CDR3. The size of a clone is reported for some rows only, either as once, few or many, or as a class for expanded clones.

J gene	clone size	V gene	CDR3 protein
TRBJ2-7	-	TRBV6-5	ASSPDSAYEQY
TRBJ2-7	-	TRBV12-3/TRBV12-4	ASNFGGNYEQY
TRBJ1-6	-	TRBV5-1	ASSNGQDNSPLH
TRBJ2-1	once	TRBV10-3	AAGSQGSEQF
TRBJ2-5	-	TRBV11-2	ASSLGTGNQYQETQY
TRBJ2-7	-	TRBV27	ASSLTTDVGYEQY
TRBJ1-1	-	TRBV7-6	ASSLSGEEAF
TRBJ1-4	-	TRBV5-5	ASSRGQDRVGEKLF
TRBJ2-3	once	TRBV4-2	ASSQDTLAGGPGDTQY
TRBJ1-5	-	TRBV28	ASSLLTGGGIIRNQPQH
TRBJ2-2	-	TRBV7-8	ASSLGWYRATGELF
TRBJ2-7	-	TRBV6-5	ASSLMTGYEQY
TRBJ2-7	-	TRBV19	ASSINRDIYEQY
TRBJ1-5	-	TRBV28	ASSGGGPNQPQH
TRBJ1-2	-	TRBV10-3	AISEPSGVYT
TRBJ2-7	-	TRBV5-1	ASSLVAGLSYEQY
TRBJ2-7	-	TRBV11-2	ASSLEQGAYEQY
TRBJ1-4	-	TRBV5-4	ASSRGGNEKLF
TRBJ2-5	-	TRBV7-9	ASSLGGGGETQY
TRBJ2-7	-	TRBV5-1	ASSLRGGGYEQY
TRBJ2-3	-	TRBV7-9	ASSLDRRGHTQY
TRBJ2-7	-	TRBV28	ASSPIAGISSYEQY
TRBJ2-2	-	TRBV7-9	ASSRTGADTGELF
TRBJ2-3	few	TRBV2	ASRGGGALTDTQY
TRBJ2-3	-	TRBV2	AIGQGRTDTQY
TRBJ1-2	-	TRBV7-9	ASSTPSGYGYT
TRBJ1-4	-	TRBV6-5	ASSYGGATNEKLF
TRBJ1-3	-	TRBV7-2	ASSLSRASGNTIY
TRBJ1-5	-	TRBV6-6	ASSPGWRDRMGNQPQH
TRBJ1-4	-	TRBV10-2	ASSESGGSNEKLF
TRBJ2-7	-	TRBV30	AGRQGGGYEQY
TRBJ2-7	-	TRBV13	ASTTGRAGTYEQY
TRBJ2-2	-	TRBV28	ASSSLLAGGVTGELF
TRBJ1-1	-	TRBV7-2	ASSLGLIMNTEAF
TRBJ2-5	-	TRBV30	AWRGVGGGETQY
TRBJ2-1	-	TRBV4-3	ASSQSGGEYNEQF
TRBJ2-2	once	TRBV10-1	ASSGPGTGVAGELF
TRBJ2-3	-	TRBV20-1	SASSRIDTQY
TRBJ2-7	-	TRBV28	ATYQRIATLRGGEQY
TRBJ1-5	-	TRBV19	ASSFIPGQFSNQPQH
TRBJ1-2	-	TRBV2	ASRTPGQGLYGYT
TRBJ1-1	-	TRBV20-1	SARGDRGAF
TRBJ2-2	few	TRBV7-2	ASSWTGGITGELF
TRBJ1-2	-	TRBV27	ASSSSRTPVYGYT
TRBJ1-2	-	TRBV4-1	ASSQEELGAYGYT
TRBJ1-4	-	TRBV5-6	ASSPGTEFYTTNEKLF
TRBJ1-2	-	TRBV13	ASSQTQGRGGYT
TRBJ1-6	once	TRBV6-1	ASSEAWAGGRTPLH
TRBJ1-2	-	TRBV6-5	ATNLILDGAGYT
TRBJ1-1	once	TRBV29-1	SVAHSGETNTEAF
TRBJ2-7	-	TRBV6-5	ASSLGQTYEQY